This T cell receptor beta chain was sequenced in a study of cytomegalovirus exposure and HLA in healthy donors. Study-level points and caveats: Trimming of TCR beta V- and J-genes showed a link, identified in a later analysis, to a missense DCLRE1C variant.

Of note for this clone: The target antigen is unknown.

The PCR had 60 Vbeta and 13 Jbeta primers. Sequenced by immunoSEQ multiplex PCR; TCRdb stores in-frame clones only, minus some. Among around 79,000 clones listed, more than 65% were seen once. CDR1 MDHEN and CDR2 SYDVKM come from the germline V gene. This CDR3 spans 14 amino acids. V lost 7 bases to trimming and J lost 8 bases; unmatched junction nucleotides: 13. V usage is TRBV28 and J usage is TRBJ1-2; TRBD1 matches 7 bases. The sequence derives from a woman aged 40 to 50 in good health and CMV-seropositive. The sample consisted of PBMCs. The CDR3 sequence: CASTLQGQEPGYTF. Written as DNA, the CDR3 is TGTGCCAGCACCCTCCAAGGACAGGAACCCGGCTACACCTTC.